This T cell receptor (beta chain) was captured in a study of T cells after yellow fever vaccination (dated by TCRdb to about 2019). Broadly, across the study: Libraries from fractions with low cell numbers were prepared with the SMART-Seq v4 Ultra Low Input RNA kit. Bulk TCR alpha and beta repertoires were sequenced longitudinally to track T-cell clones before and after primary and booster YFV17D yellow fever vaccination. Two healthy male donors made up the cohort, one aged 18 to 29 years and the other aged 30 to 40 years. Bulk PBMC replicates and cell subsets were isolated from blood drawn at multiple timepoints before and after both primary and secondary immunization. The investigation overall reported the following: The secondary T-cell response was weaker than the primary response but faster, peaking on day 5 instead of day 15. Computational filtering was required because FACS-sorted repertoires could contain abundant contaminating clonotypes from the bulk population. The study included only a couple of donors, which limits how far the findings can be generalized. After the booster, most of the clones that had expanded following primary vaccination were detected again (roughly 96% of CD4 and around 90% of CD8), which suggests that memory was broadly maintained. A small share of clonotypes was detected in both CD4 and CD8 compartments, with the overlap likely arising from convergent recombination.

The sequencer was an Illumina NovaSeq 6000. TCR cDNA was synthesized by 5'RACE template switching, through which a universal primer site and unique molecular identifiers were introduced. Priming for cDNA synthesis came from both the TCR alpha and TCR beta constant segments. Library amplification involved two PCR steps, and the second step added sample barcodes and sequencing adapters. Libraries were sequenced on Illumina HiSeq 2500 (2x100 bp) or NovaSeq (2x150 bp). Turning to the authors' computational methods: MIGEC was used to demultiplex reads and collapse the reads into UMI consensus sequences, and MiXCR was used for V(D)J alignment. Clonotypes responding to the vaccine were identified with edgeR on replicate PBMC samples, with the criteria of FDR below 0.01 and a log2 fold change above 5 up to day 15. Each bulk clonotype was labeled CD4 or CD8 based on which sequenced repertoire, CD4 or CD8, contained the clonotype at higher abundance. In TCRdb, the public reads were trimmed at Q25 with fastp and aligned with MiXCR, with productive beta chains retained. All rows with the same CDR3 protein become a single entry with the most common DNA and genes. V and J calls and clone size were set by TCRdb, not the authors. A total of about 300,000 distinct CDR3 sequences appear in this sample, 3.5% to 4.5% of them only once. Jointly, the top ten make up 20% to 30% of the sample.

This clonotype was seen ten or more times. The specificity of this receptor is unknown. No base quality information exists; no much larger clone differs at one position. This specimen's treatment or condition label, per the study, means: live attenuated yellow fever vaccine strain. Two biological replicates of bulk PBMCs were collected at each blood-draw timepoint. PBMCs were isolated from peripheral blood using a standard Ficoll-Paque protocol. RNA was extracted with TriZol from bulk PBMCs, CD4 and CD8 fractions, and dextramer-positive and dextramer-negative fractions. Sequencing was performed on PBMCs, taken 5 days after the yellow fever booster vaccination. This TCR came from a man aged 18 to 30 who received the YFV17D yellow fever vaccine.

The DNA is as follows: TGCAGTGCTACCGACAGGGGTGAAACCCAGTACTTC. Translated, this is CSATDRGETQYF. The chain is assembled from TRBV20-1 and TRBJ2-5, with TRBD1 matching 8 junction bases. V and J are trimmed by 4 bases and 8 bases, and the gene matches miss 6 bases of the junction. The CDR3 measures 12 amino acids from cysteine to phenylalanine. Only CDR3 DNA remains: 36 bases, in frame from the first base. The germline V gene (reference sequence) supplies CDR1 DFQATT and CDR2 SNEGSKA.